The entry below gives a single T cell receptor (beta chain) sequence along with its context. Its matching antigen is unknown. TCRdb keeps only in-frame clones here, not all; method: immunoSEQ multiplex PCR. The table lists around 30,000 clones, 70% to 75% of them singletons, with about 14% in the top ten. This CDR3 is 17 amino acids long. V lost 4 bases, J lost 1 base, and 9 bases stayed unmatched. Germline loops: CDR1 SGHDN, CDR2 FVKESK. This entry belongs to a study of vaccination effects on CD4 cells after COVID-19. Before sequencing took place, the ViraFEST assay used viral peptide pools to expand antigen-specific CD4+ T cells. With about 9 days of culture completed, CD4+ T cells were isolated. Each participant received a vaccine that was either BNT162b2 or mRNA-1273, given as two doses.

The sequence came from a human donor who received a COVID-19 vaccine. Sequenced here: CD4+ T cells from PBMCs cultured with HCoV-229E spike peptides, sampled after COVID-19 vaccination. This rearrangement joins TRBV14 to TRBJ2-5; 10 bases line up with TRBD1. The CDR3 protein is CASSLDRGRFLQETQYF. In DNA form, the CDR3 reads TGTGCCAGCAGCCTTGACAGGGGGCGATTTCTCCAAGAGACCCAGTACTTC.